This T cell receptor beta chain appears in the sequencing data of a study of beta chain features in type 1 diabetes. Study findings and constraints: HLA influence on TCRB rearrangement stayed unresolved here. Type 1 diabetes patients had moderately but significantly shorter TCRB CDR3s in all four CD4+ subsets.

V lost 2 bases to trimming and J lost 0 bases, with 8 bases between them. There are 15 residues in the CDR3. Looked up from germline, CDR1 is SEHNR and CDR2 is FQNEAQ (reference sequence). The investigators reverse transcribed all of the isolated RNA, so they sequenced expressed TCRB transcripts. Data came from immunoSEQ multiplex PCR; TCRdb stores just in-frame clones and leaves some out. The table has some 190,000 clones, approximately 7.9% seen once. In its sample, this clone was seen a few times. Its antigen is unknown. Sequencing was performed on central memory CD4+ T cells from blood. The genes are TRBV7-9 and TRBJ2-1; TRBD2 is a possible D gene (5 bases). This receptor was identified in a man aged 18 to 30 with type 1 diabetes. CDR3 in amino acids: CASSLLAGSYNEQFF. CDR3 in DNA: TGTGCCAGCAGCTTACTGGCGGGCTCCTACAATGAGCAGTTCTTC.